Listed below are T cell receptor beta chains from one sample, sequenced in a study of blood T cell repertoires in COVID-19. Only in-frame clones appear in the TCRdb table, and some are missing; sequencing was by immunoSEQ multiplex PCR. Here the sample spans roughly 60,000 clones, roughly 77% being singletons. The sample taken for sequencing was peripheral blood. These TCRs come from a man at least 80 years old with acute or convalescent COVID-19. CDR3s include the opening cysteine and the closing phenylalanine or tryptophan. The D gene is left open where the match is weak. Clone size is shown for a subset of rows, as once, few, many or a class of expanded clone.

TRBV12-3/TRBV12-4,.,.,TRBJ1-5,CASSLGEGQPQHF,TGTGCCAGCAGTTTAGGGGAGGGCCAGCCCCAGCATTTT
TRBV10-2,.,.,TRBJ1-2,CASSEWPERSYGYTF,TGCGCCAGCAGTGAGTGGCCAGAAAGGAGCTATGGCTACACCTTC
TRBV18,TRBD1,once,TRBJ2-1,CASSPVTGNDEQFF,TGTGCCAGCTCACCAGTGACAGGGAACGATGAGCAGTTCTTC
TRBV19,.,.,TRBJ1-2,CASSRQNYGYTF,TGTGCCAGTAGTCGTCAGAACTATGGCTACACCTTC
TRBV27,.,once,TRBJ1-2,CASSLSGLGARGSLGGYTF,TGTGCCAGCAGTTTATCGGGGCTCGGGGCCAGGGGTTCTCTCGGTGGCTACACCTTC
TRBV7-9,TRBD1,.,TRBJ2-3,CASRAPGQPTDTQYF,TGTGCCAGCAGGGCTCCGGGACAGCCCACAGATACGCAGTATTTT
TRBV7-6,TRBD1,.,TRBJ1-3,CASSLGAQGAFGNTIYF,TGTGCCAGCAGCTTAGGGGCACAGGGGGCTTTTGGAAACACCATATATTTT
TRBV9,.,.,TRBJ2-5,CASSVGGVVRETQYF,TGTGCCAGCAGCGTAGGGGGGGTCGTGCGGGAGACCCAGTACTTC
TRBV10-3,.,.,TRBJ2-1,CATGTPSYNEQFF,TGTGCCACCGGGACTCCTTCCTACAATGAGCAGTTCTTC
TRBV5-1,.,.,TRBJ2-1,CASSLFGGVASYNEQFF,TGCGCCAGCAGCTTATTCGGCGGGGTCGCCTCCTACAATGAGCAGTTCTTC
TRBV28,.,.,TRBJ1-5,CASSLTPRSNQPQHF,TGTGCCAGCAGTCTAACCCCCCGGAGCAATCAGCCCCAGCATTTT
TRBV2,.,few,TRBJ1-4,CASTPRLQVKGAATNEKLFF,TGTGCCAGCACCCCCCGGTTACAGGTCAAGGGCGCCGCAACTAATGAAAAACTGTTTTTT
TRBV6-1,.,.,TRBJ2-1,CASSEGGRVHNEQFF,TGTGCCAGCAGTGAAGGGGGGCGGGTCCACAATGAGCAGTTCTTC
TRBV6-5,.,.,TRBJ1-2,CASVSPRNYGYTF,TGTGCCAGCGTAAGTCCTAGAAACTATGGCTACACCTTC
TRBV4-2,.,.,TRBJ2-1,CASSQDGLNEQFF,TGTGCCAGCAGCCAAGACGGTCTCAATGAGCAGTTCTTC
TRBV7-3,TRBD2,.,TRBJ2-1,CASSPQASGGAFEQFF,TGTGCCAGCAGTCCTCAGGCTAGCGGGGGGGCCTTTGAGCAGTTCTTC
TRBV2,.,.,TRBJ1-1,CASTGSGYTEAFF,TGTGCCAGCACGGGGTCAGGCTATACTGAAGCTTTCTTT
TRBV28,.,.,TRBJ1-5,CASSLGALGNQPQHF,TGTGCCAGCAGTTTGGGGGCCCTTGGCAATCAGCCCCAGCATTTT
TRBV18,TRBD1,.,TRBJ1-2,CASSRDRGREYGYTF,TGTGCCAGCTCACGGGACAGGGGGCGCGAATATGGCTACACCTTC
TRBV18,TRBD1,.,TRBJ2-7,CASSPGTGSSYEQYF,TGTGCCAGCTCACCTGGGACAGGGTCATCCTACGAGCAGTACTTC
TRBV28,.,.,TRBJ1-5,CASSQAGGNQPQHF,TGTGCCAGCAGTCAGGCAGGGGGCAATCAGCCCCAGCATTTT
TRBV2,.,.,TRBJ1-1,CASSVVQGRAFF,TGTGCCAGCAGTGTAGTTCAGGGTAGAGCTTTCTTT